This is a list of T cell receptor beta chains from one sample in a study of blood T cell repertoires in COVID-19. The data were produced by immunoSEQ multiplex PCR, yet TCRdb's version contains in-frame clones alone and is incomplete. The sample consists of about 190,000 clones, about 80% of them appearing once. Sequenced material: peripheral blood. These receptors were taken from a man aged 60 to 75 with acute or convalescent COVID-19. Both conserved end residues are part of each CDR3. The D gene is left open where the match is weak. Rows give clone size only sometimes, using once, few, many, or a class for an expanded clone.

d_gene	v_gene	abundance	j_gene	CDR3aa	CDR3nt
NA	TRBV5-1	NA	TRBJ1-1	CASSLANPNTEAFF	TGCGCCAGCAGCTTAGCCAACCCGAACACTGAAGCTTTCTTT
NA	TRBV9	few	TRBJ1-1	CASSPSPAEGAAFF	TGTGCCAGCAGCCCCTCTCCGGCTGAGGGTGCCGCTTTCTTT
NA	TRBV7-9	NA	TRBJ1-6	CASSLDRYPNSPLHF	TGTGCCAGCAGCCTAGACCGCTACCCTAATTCACCCCTCCACTTT
NA	TRBV6-5	NA	TRBJ1-3	CASSDNSGNTIYF	TGTGCCAGCTCGGACAACTCTGGAAACACCATATATTTT
NA	TRBV25-1	NA	TRBJ1-5	CASSDLQGNQPQHF	TGTGCCAGCAGTGATCTCCAGGGCAATCAGCCCCAGCATTTT
NA	TRBV5-1	NA	TRBJ2-3	CASKIDSSTDTQYF	TGCGCCAGCAAAATAGACTCTAGCACAGATACGCAGTATTTT
TRBD2	TRBV7-2	NA	TRBJ2-7	CASSLEASGRVLYF	TGTGCCAGCAGCTTAGAGGCTAGCGGGAGGGTATTGTACTTC
NA	TRBV2	NA	TRBJ2-7	CASSARGAYEQYF	TGTGCCAGCAGTGCCAGGGGAGCTTACGAGCAGTACTTC
NA	TRBV21-1	once	TRBJ1-4	CASSKADRDEKLFF	TGTGCCAGCAGCAAAGCGGATCGGGATGAAAAACTGTTTTTT
TRBD2	TRBV9	NA	TRBJ2-7	CASSVGSATSGVPYEQYF	TGTGCCAGCAGCGTTGGCTCCGCGACTAGCGGGGTCCCCTACGAGCAGTACTTC
NA	TRBV6-5	NA	TRBJ2-3	CASSLTGTRADTQYF	TGTGCCAGCAGTTTGACCGGGACTCGGGCAGATACGCAGTATTTT
NA	TRBV6-2/TRBV6-3	few	TRBJ1-1	CASSNGQMNTEAFF	TGTGCCAGCAGTAATGGACAGATGAACACTGAAGCTTTCTTT
NA	TRBV4-3	few	TRBJ2-1	CASSQGLRGKELDEQFF	TGCGCCAGCAGCCAAGGACTGCGGGGAAAGGAGCTGGATGAGCAGTTCTTC
NA	TRBV15	few	TRBJ2-7	CATRAAASSYEQYF	TGTGCCACCAGGGCAGCGGCAAGCTCCTACGAGCAGTACTTC
NA	TRBV6-5	NA	TRBJ1-5	CASSTSGHQPQHF	TGTGCCAGCAGTACTTCAGGGCATCAGCCCCAGCATTTT
TRBD1	TRBV25-1	NA	TRBJ1-4	CASSDLGQGSNEKLFF	TGTGCCAGCAGTGACCTAGGACAGGGCTCTAATGAAAAACTGTTTTTT
NA	TRBV2	NA	TRBJ2-7	CASSARVPGNEQYF	TGTGCCAGCAGTGCGAGGGTTCCTGGGAACGAGCAGTACTTC
TRBD2	TRBV7-3	NA	TRBJ2-3	CASSSHPLLAGGATDTQYF	TGTGCCAGCAGCTCCCATCCTCTACTAGCGGGGGGGGCCACAGATACGCAGTATTTT
NA	TRBV6-5	NA	TRBJ2-3	CASSGETSFPDTQYF	TGTGCCAGCAGCGGGGAGACTAGTTTCCCCGATACGCAGTATTTT
TRBD1	TRBV9	NA	TRBJ1-6	CASSVRDSHYNSPLHF	TGTGCCAGCAGCGTCCGGGACAGCCACTATAATTCACCCCTCCACTTT
NA	TRBV12-3/TRBV12-4	few	TRBJ1-5	CASSLSTGQPQHF	TGTGCCAGCAGTTTGTCGACGGGACAGCCCCAGCATTTT
TRBD2	TRBV5-4	NA	TRBJ2-1	CASSLALGLAANNEQFF	TGTGCCAGCAGCTTGGCCCTCGGACTAGCCGCTAACAATGAGCAGTTCTTC
TRBD2	TRBV10-3	NA	TRBJ2-1	CAIQRTSGISVTYNEQFF	TGTGCCATTCAAAGGACTAGCGGGATATCAGTGACCTACAATGAGCAGTTCTTC
NA	TRBV23-1	NA	TRBJ2-1	CASSQSRGHYNEQFF	TGCGCCAGCAGTCAATCTAGGGGACACTACAATGAGCAGTTCTTC
NA	TRBV7-2	NA	TRBJ2-7	CASSLDGGTYEQYF	TGTGCCAGCAGCTTAGACGGCGGGACCTACGAGCAGTACTTC
NA	TRBV10-3	few	TRBJ1-5	CAISESEGQPQHF	TGTGCCATCAGTGAGTCCGAGGGACAGCCCCAGCATTTT
TRBD1	TRBV29-1	NA	TRBJ1-5	CSVELTGQGGQPQHF	TGCAGCGTTGAATTAACGGGACAGGGAGGTCAGCCCCAGCATTTT
TRBD1	TRBV27	NA	TRBJ1-2	CASSFSPGGGRGYTF	TGTGCCAGCAGTTTTTCCCCCGGAGGGGGCCGTGGCTACACCTTC
NA	TRBV19	NA	TRBJ2-3	CASSIRQGSDTQYF	TGTGCCAGTAGTATTCGGCAGGGGTCAGATACGCAGTATTTT
NA	TRBV30	NA	TRBJ2-1	CAWRGLRNEQFF	TGTGCCTGGAGAGGCCTCAGGAATGAGCAGTTCTTC
NA	TRBV9	NA	TRBJ2-1	CASSVATSHNEQFF	TGTGCCAGCAGCGTAGCTACGAGTCACAATGAGCAGTTCTTC
TRBD1	TRBV7-8	NA	TRBJ1-2	CASSLKDRDYGYTF	TGTGCCAGCAGCCTAAAAGACAGGGACTATGGCTACACCTTC
NA	TRBV20-1	NA	TRBJ2-7	CSASSTDRYEQYF	TGCAGTGCTAGTAGCACTGATCGCTACGAGCAGTACTTC
TRBD2	TRBV29-1	NA	TRBJ2-3	CSVAEGLASVDTQYF	TGCAGCGTTGCTGAGGGACTAGCGTCAGTAGATACGCAGTATTTT
NA	TRBV5-4	NA	TRBJ1-2	CASSSSGGTLYGYTF	TGTGCCAGCAGCTCGTCGGGAGGGACCCTCTATGGCTACACCTTC
TRBD1	TRBV5-1	NA	TRBJ1-5	CASRPTGGSNQPQHF	TGCGCCAGCAGACCGACAGGGGGCAGCAATCAGCCCCAGCATTTT
NA	TRBV2	NA	TRBJ1-1	CASSDRGVGTEAFF	TGTGCCAGCAGTGATCGGGGTGTGGGCACTGAAGCTTTCTTT
NA	TRBV2	NA	TRBJ2-1	CAAGRLVSEQFF	TGTGCCGCCGGTCGACTAGTGAGTGAGCAGTTCTTC
NA	TRBV25-1	NA	TRBJ2-3	CASSERLARDTDTQYF	TGTGCCAGCAGTGAACGGCTAGCCCGGGACACAGATACGCAGTATTTT
NA	TRBV6-9	NA	TRBJ1-6	CASSYPLVPYNSPLHF	TGTGCCAGCAGTTATCCATTAGTGCCCTATAATTCACCCCTCCACTTT